The present T cell receptor (beta chain) was sequenced within a study of identifying expanded T cells in peripheral blood (dated by TCRdb to between 2018 and 2021). Regarding the complete study: Four technical replicates, made by sequencing separate aliquots from the same pool of genomic DNA, were compared pairwise. The full study reports these points: For all healthy donors, the variance in clone template counts between two-week samples rose significantly as total template count increased. Across all healthy-donor time intervals, the beta-binomial model significantly lowered both the number of clones called differentially abundant and the false-positive rate. It was expected by the authors that biological variance in healthy repertoires might increase further over much longer intervals, such as months to years. The binomial model flagged 0.9 to 1.5 differentially abundant clones between technical replicates but around 15 over roughly two weeks and 18 to 20 over around four weeks.

TCRbeta CDR3 regions were profiled by bias-controlled multiplex PCR amplification of genomic DNA with the immunoSEQ Assay. On the authors' methods: The absolute abundance of each unique TCRbeta CDR3 region was quantified after sequences were collapsed and filtered. Differential abundance was assessed using a binomial (Fisher-equivalent) model and a beta-binomial model in which time-dependent variance fitted from healthy donors was added. Any clone with fewer than 5 combined templates was excluded, and a clone was called differentially abundant if its Benjamini-Hochberg FDR was below 0.01. Using the form v = (b*log(k)+a)^2, the beta-binomial variance was modeled as a function of the total template count across the two samples. The table was pulled from immuneACCESS by TCRdb, which kept in-frame rearrangements only. Such tables lose some clones; where checked, under half of the loss comes from unresolved V genes, and the rest has no known cause. That table supplies the V and J calls and clone size; D and trimming were determined from the DNA. This sample lists 95,000 to 100,000 clones; about 83% were detected once. Roughly a sixth of the sample goes to the ten largest clones.

In regard to this clone: The clone's antigen remains unknown. Per-base quality was not reported, and no clone a single base away is much larger than it.

The CDR1 and CDR2 encoded by the germline V gene (reference sequence) are LNHDA and SQIVND. V and J are trimmed by 5 bases and 7 bases, and the gene matches miss 9 bases of the junction. The CDR3, cysteine through phenylalanine, is 16 amino acids long. The only DNA kept is the CDR3, 48 bases in frame from the first base. During the collection period, no immune events, such as infections, were documented for the healthy donors. To calibrate time-dependent variance in a beta-binomial model of T-cell clone differential abundance, blood repertoires from healthy donors were used as a training cohort. The training cohort comprised roughly ten healthy donors, 3 female and 7 male. An age range of about 29 to 65 years, with an average of roughly 45 years, was recorded for the donors. Whole blood, obtained from a commercial supplier, was collected from each healthy donor at three time points spaced approximately 13 days apart. Genomic DNA was extracted from unsorted whole blood for immunosequencing.

This chain joins TRBV19 to TRBJ2-1; TRBD2 agrees with 12 junctional bases. Specimen: blood. The sequence was collected from a person between 18 and 75 years old in good health. The DNA reads as follows: TGTGCCAGTAGTGATCTAGCGGGGGGGGGCCGAAATGAGCAGTTCTTC. Translated, it gives CASSDLAGGGRNEQFF.